A selection of T cell receptor beta chains follows, all from one sample in a study of cytomegalovirus exposure and HLA in healthy donors. Data came from immunoSEQ multiplex PCR; TCRdb stores just in-frame clones and leaves some out. The sample holds about 67,000 clones, approximately 81% seen once. Sequencing input: PBMCs. These receptors all stem from a woman in her 30s in good health and CMV-seronegative. Both conserved end residues are part of each CDR3. A D gene is named only where the DNA matches it firmly. For some rows the clone size is stated as once, few or many, or as a class when expanded; others skip it.

size: .; V: TRBV27; length: 13; D: .; J: TRBJ2-7; CDR3: CAGSFTGTYEQYF; DNA: TGTGCCGGCAGTTTCACAGGGACCTACGAGCAGTACTTC
size: once; V: TRBV5-1; length: 15; D: TRBD1; J: TRBJ1-1; CDR3: CASSWDRGSGTEAFF; DNA: TGCGCCAGCAGCTGGGACAGGGGGAGTGGAACTGAAGCTTTCTTT
size: .; V: TRBV25-1; length: 12; D: TRBD1; J: TRBJ1-2; CDR3: CASRTGGYGYTF; DNA: TGTGCCAGCAGGACAGGGGGCTATGGCTACACCTTC
size: few; V: TRBV5-1; length: 14; D: TRBD1; J: TRBJ1-2; CDR3: CASSTGGTNYGYTF; DNA: TGCGCCAGCAGTACAGGGGGGACTAACTATGGCTACACCTTC
size: once; V: TRBV18; length: 17; D: TRBD2; J: TRBJ2-3; CDR3: CASSPPGLAALWDTQYF; DNA: TGTGCCAGCTCACCCCCGGGACTAGCGGCTCTGTGGGATACGCAGTATTTT
size: .; V: TRBV28; length: 16; D: .; J: TRBJ2-7; CDR3: CASSLPGGATTYEQYF; DNA: TGTGCCAGCAGCCTCCCAGGAGGGGCCACGACCTACGAGCAGTACTTC
size: .; V: TRBV4-1; length: 18; D: TRBD1; J: TRBJ2-6; CDR3: CASSLLGQGASGANVLTF; DNA: TGCGCCAGCAGCCTCCTAGGACAGGGAGCGTCTGGGGCCAACGTCCTGACTTTC
size: .; V: TRBV6-1; length: 14; D: TRBD1; J: TRBJ2-7; CDR3: CASSVQGNGYEQYF; DNA: TGTGCCAGCAGTGTACAGGGGAACGGGTACGAGCAGTACTTC
size: .; V: TRBV28; length: 13; D: .; J: TRBJ1-2; CDR3: CATMGGVLYGYTF; DNA: TGTGCCACCATGGGGGGGGTGCTGTATGGCTACACCTTC
size: .; V: TRBV19; length: 16; D: .; J: TRBJ1-5; CDR3: CASSMASGGGNQPQHF; DNA: TGTGCCAGTAGTATGGCTTCGGGTGGAGGAAATCAGCCCCAGCATTTT
size: .; V: TRBV28; length: 13; D: .; J: TRBJ2-3; CDR3: CASSRRSEGTQYF; DNA: TGTGCCAGCAGTCGGAGGTCGGAAGGTACGCAGTATTTT
size: .; V: TRBV10-3; length: 18; D: .; J: TRBJ1-2; CDR3: CAISTSRGGYIGNYGYTF; DNA: TGTGCCATCAGCACATCGAGGGGAGGGTATATCGGCAACTATGGCTACACCTTC
size: .; V: TRBV2; length: 13; D: .; J: TRBJ2-7; CDR3: CASSGGERYEQYF; DNA: TGTGCCAGCAGTGGGGGGGAGCGCTACGAGCAGTACTTC
size: .; V: TRBV5-4; length: 14; D: TRBD1; J: TRBJ1-2; CDR3: CASSLMGQNYGYTF; DNA: TGTGCCAGCAGCTTGATGGGACAGAACTATGGCTACACCTTC
size: once; V: TRBV6-5; length: 13; D: TRBD1; J: TRBJ2-3; CDR3: CASAGGHRGKQYF; DNA: TGTGCCAGCGCAGGGGGCCACAGGGGAAAGCAGTATTTT
size: .; V: TRBV11-3; length: 14; D: .; J: TRBJ2-7; CDR3: CASQTVGGNYEQYF; DNA: TGTGCCAGTCAGACAGTGGGGGGAAATTACGAGCAGTACTTC
size: .; V: TRBV11-2; length: 18; D: .; J: TRBJ1-2; CDR3: CASSSLSGGPRSNYGYTF; DNA: TGTGCCAGCAGCTCCCTCTCGGGGGGGCCCCGATCCAACTATGGCTACACCTTC
size: .; V: TRBV19; length: 15; D: .; J: TRBJ1-1; CDR3: CASSPSAGVGTEAFF; DNA: TGTGCCAGTAGTCCCTCGGCGGGGGTTGGCACTGAAGCTTTCTTT
size: .; V: TRBV7-2; length: 14; D: .; J: TRBJ2-2; CDR3: CASSPPSVAGELFF; DNA: TGTGCCAGCAGCCCACCTAGCGTTGCCGGGGAGCTGTTTTTT
size: .; V: TRBV11-3; length: 16; D: .; J: TRBJ1-5; CDR3: CASSPSDSPSNQPQHF; DNA: TGTGCCAGCAGCCCCTCCGACAGCCCAAGCAATCAGCCCCAGCATTTT
size: once; V: TRBV2; length: 10; D: .; J: TRBJ2-4; CDR3: CASEQGIRYF; DNA: TGTGCCAGCGAGCAGGGGATTAGGTACTTC
size: .; V: TRBV4-2; length: 14; D: .; J: TRBJ2-7; CDR3: CASSHPGPRDEQYF; DNA: TGTGCCAGCAGCCATCCAGGCCCCCGCGACGAGCAGTACTTC
size: few; V: TRBV6-1; length: 14; D: TRBD1; J: TRBJ1-5; CDR3: CASKEGTAPQPQHF; DNA: TGTGCCAGCAAGGAGGGGACAGCGCCGCAGCCCCAGCATTTT
size: .; V: TRBV5-8; length: 16; D: TRBD1; J: TRBJ2-1; CDR3: CASSLAGQGGHNEQFF; DNA: TGTGCCAGCAGCTTGGCCGGACAGGGGGGTCACAATGAGCAGTTCTTC
size: .; V: TRBV7-2; length: 17; D: TRBD2; J: TRBJ2-5; CDR3: CASSLRTSGVWGETQYF; DNA: TGTGCCAGCAGCCTCAGGACTAGCGGGGTATGGGGAGAGACCCAGTACTTC
size: .; V: TRBV11-2; length: 14; D: .; J: TRBJ2-7; CDR3: CASSLWLATYEQYF; DNA: TGTGCCAGCAGCTTATGGCTAGCAACTTACGAGCAGTACTTC
size: .; V: TRBV29-1; length: 13; D: .; J: TRBJ1-2; CDR3: CSVEGGANYGYTF; DNA: TGCAGCGTTGAGGGGGGAGCTAACTATGGCTACACCTTC